This entry concerns a single T cell receptor beta chain. Its cognate antigen has yet to be identified. One base away there is no much larger clone; base qualities are not given. These data originate in a study of shared clonotypes between healthy human individuals (dated by TCRdb to 2020 to 2022). Notes on the research overall: Three men and a couple of women, aged 18 to 49 years, made up the cohort. Between about 0.94 and 10 billion PBMCs per donor were obtained by leukapheresis. To estimate repertoire size and how much clonotype sharing occurs between individuals, the study deeply sequenced the blood TCR repertoires of roughly 5 healthy adults. For each donor, three plates each were used for CD4 naive and CD4 memory, two plates were used for CD8 naive, and one plate was used for CD8 memory. To increase sequencing depth and limit assay-specific biases, TCR repertoire library preparation and sequencing were carried out by different laboratories using diverse techniques.

What the research found in general, with its limitations: Pairwise subsampling indicated that sequencing depth was expected to affect the degree of clonotype sharing among donors. Naive subsets generally had larger estimated clonotype richness than memory subsets. Because the study included only a small number of donors, the genetic and exposure-history diversity represented was limited. Only blood was sampled, and tissue TCR repertoires likely differ from those in blood. Across a handful of donors, about 4.5% of naive CD4, approximately 3.6% of naive CD8, 2% to 2.5% of memory CD4, and roughly 0.4% of memory CD8 clonotypes were shared. Incomplete sequencing was indicated by rarefaction of sorted-subset datasets, despite the large sequencing depth. Clonotypes shared by all four sorted-subset donors showed higher generation probabilities than non-shared clonotypes.

The donors were healthy, HIV-negative adults who had no recently reported acute infections or vaccinations. Only Caucasian adults living in Nashville, Tennessee, USA were represented among the donors. CD4+ T cells were enriched through magnetic negative selection, after which naive cells were positively selected on CD45RA and the remaining negative fraction served as the memory subset. Blood was collected by leukapheresis, and PBMCs were isolated by Ficoll-Histopaque density gradient centrifugation and then cryopreserved in liquid nitrogen vapor phase. Analytical flow cytometry was used to check the purity and quantity of every magnetically sorted T cell population. Genomic DNA was isolated from each sorted fraction and quantified by UV absorbance on a Nanodrop 2000c. After removal of 5 bases from V and 4 bases from J, the junction retains 14 bases not matched to a gene. Looking up the germline V gene yields CDR1 SGHAT and CDR2 FQNNGV. The CDR3, from cysteine to phenylalanine, totals 17 residues. This entry keeps only the CDR3 DNA: 51 bases, framed from base 1.

Using the deep immunoSEQ assay, multiplex PCR amplified TCR CDR3 regions from genomic DNA. For each cell subset, the extracted genomic DNA was distributed evenly across all wells of several immunoSEQ 96-well plates, and each plate served as one replicate. For sorted subsets, 200 ng of genomic DNA, equivalent to about 30,000 T cell genomes, went into each replicate PCR. Purified libraries were quantified with a Qubit 3.0 fluorometer, sized on a Bioanalyzer 2100, and re-quantified with the KAPA Library Quantification kit. Every immunoSEQ 96-well plate was sequenced on a separate single-read 150-cycle Illumina NextSeq 550 flow cell. For the original study's pipeline: Because only junctional sequences without quality scores were contained in the immunoSEQ output, filtering matching that applied to full-length reads could not be performed. To assign V/J genes and CDR3, sequences were annotated against IMGT germline references using PyIR, a Python wrapper for IgBLAST v1.9. Reads were removed for weak V/J assignments (E-value above 1e-6), missing CDR3, stop codons, out-of-frame junctions, or ambiguous translated residues. A V3J clonotype was defined by an identical inferred V gene, J gene, and CDR3 amino acid sequence. Percentage overlap between repertoires was computed as shared unique clonotypes divided by the size of the smaller repertoire. RTK rarefaction, the Chao1 estimator, and Recon v2.1 estimates of unobserved clonotypes were used to assess repertoire richness. OLGA was used to compute generation probabilities for all TCRbeta clonotypes that the gDNA method yielded from a few donors. Imported from immuneACCESS, the table was reduced by TCRdb to in-frame sequences with V and J called. These copies leave out some clones; in studies compared against another copy, an unresolved V gene accounts for under half, and the cause of the remainder is not known. V and J calls and clone size come straight from that table; D and trimming were deduced from the DNA. The sample table shows 2 million to 2.5 million clones, and 85% to 95% are seen once. The ten largest clones represent roughly 0.34% of the sample.

Sequencing was performed on naive CD4+ T cells from PBMCs. The sample's cell subset or site label, in plain terms: CD45RA+ positively selected. This clonotype was obtained from a man aged 18-30 years in good health. Some clones in this sample may be carry-over from other donors' samples. Recombination connected TRBV11-2 to TRBJ1-3; TRBD1 fits 7 bases in the junction. The nucleotide sequence reads TGTGCCAGCAGCGGAGGGACAGCAATTCCGGGGGGAAACACCATATATTTT. This is translated as CASSGGTAIPGGNTIYF.